This T cell receptor beta chain appears in the sequencing data of a study of T cells in Graves' hyperthyroidism and ophthalmopathy. At the level of the study: It was at initial diagnosis, before any treatment, that peripheral blood was collected.

Around 9.9 ml of fresh peripheral blood supplied the PBMCs. Amplification of TCR beta CDR3 regions was performed using RNA transcripts as template. Researchers ran a first-round RT-PCR on the TCR CDR3 using the HTBI primer set. TCRdb re-called the multiplex PCR reads with MiXCR, one entry per CDR3 protein. The data hold hundreds of thousands of distinct CDR3 sequences, with about 35% observed a single time. This TCR came from a woman in her forties with Graves' hyperthyroidism. The sample taken for sequencing was blood.

The chain's CDR3 is CSVRLRQGADEQYF. The CDR3 DNA reads TGCAGCGTGAGGCTACGACAGGGGGCAGACGAGCAGTACTTC. The genes are TRBV29-1 and TRBJ2-7, with 10 nucleotides matching TRBD1. Germline assignment: CDR1 SQVTM and CDR2 ANQGSEA. The CDR3 is 14 residues long. V dropped 6 bases and J dropped 5; count of bases not matched to a gene: 10.